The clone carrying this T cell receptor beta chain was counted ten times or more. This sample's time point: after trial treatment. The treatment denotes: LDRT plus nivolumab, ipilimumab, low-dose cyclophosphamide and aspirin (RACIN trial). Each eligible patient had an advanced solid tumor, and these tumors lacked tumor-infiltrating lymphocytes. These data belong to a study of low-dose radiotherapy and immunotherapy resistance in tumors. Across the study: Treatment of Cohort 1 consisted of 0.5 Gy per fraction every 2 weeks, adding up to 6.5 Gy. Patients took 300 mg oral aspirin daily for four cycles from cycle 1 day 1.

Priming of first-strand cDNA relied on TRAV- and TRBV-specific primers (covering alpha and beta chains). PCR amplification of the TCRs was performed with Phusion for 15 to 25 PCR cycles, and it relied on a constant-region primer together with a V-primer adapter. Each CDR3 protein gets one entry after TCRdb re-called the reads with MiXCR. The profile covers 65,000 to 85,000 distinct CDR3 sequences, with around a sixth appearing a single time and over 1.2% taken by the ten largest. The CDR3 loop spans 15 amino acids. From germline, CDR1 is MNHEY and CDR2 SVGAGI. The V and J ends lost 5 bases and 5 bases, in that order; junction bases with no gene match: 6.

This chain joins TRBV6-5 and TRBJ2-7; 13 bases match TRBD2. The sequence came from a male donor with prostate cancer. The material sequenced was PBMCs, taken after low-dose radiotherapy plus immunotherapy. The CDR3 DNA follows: TGTGCCAGCAGTAAACTAGCGGGAGGGCCTGACGAGCAGTACTTC. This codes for CASSKLAGGPDEQYF.